This TCR beta chain is from a study of blood T cell repertoires in COVID-19. About the study: Spain, Italy and the United States supplied samples that represented acute and convalescent COVID-19. The cDNA or gDNA used as material had been derived from T cells, B-cell-depleted T cells, or PBMCs.

In the authors' methods: Reference gene primer amplification gave nucleated cell count estimates. Sequenced by immunoSEQ multiplex PCR; TCRdb stores in-frame clones only, minus some. V, J and clone size were drawn from that table, and D and trimming were deduced from the DNA. The sample contains fewer than 200,000 clones, under 85% of which appear only once. Trimming at V came to 6 bases and at J to 4 bases, leaving 7 bases not matched to a gene. This CDR3 is 14 amino acids long. Germline V gene lookup returns CDR1 SGHTA and CDR2 FQGNSA. This chain links TRBV7-2 with TRBJ2-5, with 8 bases lining up with TRBD2. Sequenced sample: peripheral blood. The clonotype originates from a man between 60 and 70 years old who had recovered from COVID-19. The CDR3: CASRLTGGPETQYF. CDR3 in DNA: TGTGCCAGCAGACTGACGGGGGGGCCAGAGACCCAGTACTTC.